This T cell receptor (beta chain) was observed in a study of T-cell reconstitution after alpha-beta-depleted transplantation in children. Study-wide findings and caveats: About two months after transplant, alpha-beta T cells reportedly came from several hundred expanded graft clones. The origin of high day-60 TCRbeta diversity in some patients lay in surviving recipient T cells and thymic progenitors.

This clonotype came up a few times. Its antigen is as yet unknown. V lost 8 bases, J lost 8 bases, and 13 bases lay in between. The CDR3 contains 13 residues. The V gene's germline CDR1 is MDHEN and CDR2 SYDVKM. Unique molecular identifiers tagged the TCRbeta library. TCRdb called the PCR reads again in MiXCR, with one record for every CDR3 protein. The sample holds approximately 270,000 distinct CDR3 sequences, more than 20% seen once. The receptor comes from a female patient aged 2-9 years who had a stem cell transplant for congenital amegakaryocytic thrombocytopenia, so the T cells may come from the graft donor. The source was PBMCs, mostly from graft donor cells, collected 360 days after TCRalphabeta/CD19-depleted stem cell transplant. The chain is built from TRBV28 and TRBJ1-6; a possible D gene is TRBD1 (6 bases). DNA for the CDR3: TGTGCCAGCGAAGGGGGGAGGGATTCACCCCTCCACTTT. It specifies CASEGGRDSPLHF.